This T cell receptor beta chain was captured by sequencing in a study of response to subunit inactivated influenza vaccine. Study-wide results and caveats: The authors suggested that every seasonal influenza vaccination recruits few new T cells.

In its sample, this clonotype was seen a few times. Its specificity is unknown. CDR3 length: 15 amino acids. Per the germline V gene, CDR1 is MNHEY and CDR2 is SVGAGI. V lost 3 bases and J lost 7; bases outside the gene matches: 11. In TCRdb, the RT-PCR reads were re-called with MiXCR into one record per CDR3 protein. This sample yields about 480,000 distinct CDR3 sequences, of which 13% are seen a single time; about an eighth belongs to the top ten. The rearrangement uses TRBV6-5 and TRBJ2-7, with 8 bases lining up with TRBD2. The source was PBMCs from blood, collected roughly 45 days after vaccination. The receptor was isolated from a man aged 50 or older who received an inactivated influenza vaccine. The CDR3 DNA reads TGTGCCAGCAGTTATTCCCCGCTCCGGGAGGGAGAGCAGTACTTC. It yields the protein CASSYSPLREGEQYF.